These T cell receptor beta chains were read from a single sample in a study of siplizumab effects on memory and regulatory T cells. The protocol was immunoSEQ multiplex PCR, while the TCRdb copy is restricted to in-frame clones and leaves out a portion. The sample has 100,000 to 110,000 clones, about 91% seen once. What was sequenced was CD4+ T cells sorted from blood. These receptors all stem from a human donor in good health. The CDR3 runs from the conserved cysteine through the conserved F or W. Clone sizes are given selectively: once, few, many, or a class where the clone is expanded.

J gene	clone size	V gene	CDR3 protein
TRBJ2-7	NA	TRBV7-6	CASSLQTGREQYF
TRBJ2-3	NA	TRBV7-3	CASSLTSGAGGDTQYF
TRBJ1-3	NA	TRBV29-1	CSAAGLRTSGNTIYF
TRBJ2-2	NA	TRBV9	CASSVSEPTGGQFANTGELFF
TRBJ2-7	NA	TRBV28	CASYSGTGAYEQYF
TRBJ2-7	NA	TRBV28	CASSSPDRYFEQYF
TRBJ2-5	once	TRBV6-6	CASSYSGVQETQYF
TRBJ1-1	NA	TRBV5-5	CASSLANTEAFF
TRBJ1-1	NA	TRBV6-5	CASSYGPGRRNTEAFF
TRBJ1-6	NA	TRBV27	CARAPYRGPYSPLHF
TRBJ2-7	NA	TRBV4-3	CASSQMSGGAKYF
TRBJ2-1	NA	TRBV5-3	CARSLEALAYASYNEQFF
TRBJ2-5	NA	TRBV5-6	CASSFRTSGLPETQYF
TRBJ2-7	NA	TRBV6-5	CASSYSRGEQYF
TRBJ2-2	NA	TRBV19	CASLTGTVNTGELFF
TRBJ2-1	NA	TRBV19	CASSIDSGTYEQFF
TRBJ2-7	NA	TRBV6-1	CASSENGRLGEQYF
TRBJ2-4	NA	TRBV2	CASSIIDPKNIQYF
TRBJ2-7	NA	TRBV19	CASSLISGSLEQYF
TRBJ1-1	once	TRBV18	CASSPGRGYTEAFF
TRBJ2-1	NA	TRBV14	CASSQLAGANEQFF
TRBJ2-7	NA	TRBV28	CASSHGQGTYEQYF
TRBJ1-1	NA	TRBV10-3	CAVGGNPVNTEAFF
TRBJ1-1	once	TRBV18	CASSRQEGSAEAFF